Listed below are T cell receptor beta chains from one sample, sequenced in a study of T cell responses to AZD1222 COVID-19 vaccine. TCRdb's copy holds only in-frame clones and misses some; the assay was immunoSEQ multiplex PCR. The sample has approximately 92,000 clones, about 91% seen once. The sample in question was peripheral blood, obtained on day 0 of AZD1222 vaccination. These receptors were collected from an adult in good health. CDR3s include the opening cysteine and the closing phenylalanine or tryptophan. The order of the fields is CDR3 length, clone size, D gene, J gene, V gene, CDR3 DNA, CDR3 protein. A D gene is named only where the DNA matches it firmly. Rows may omit the clone size; those that give it use once, few, many or a size class.

>13|NA|NA|TRBJ1-2|TRBV5-1
TGCGCCAGCAGCTTGAACGGGTTGGAGGGCTACACCTTC
CASSLNGLEGYTF
>15|NA|NA|TRBJ2-5|TRBV29-1
TGCAGCGTTGAAGATTCGGGGGAAACCCAAGAGACCCAGTACTTC
CSVEDSGETQETQYF
>14|once|NA|TRBJ1-2|TRBV4-2
TGTGCCAGCAGCCATGACCTGGGCAACTATGGCTACACCTTC
CASSHDLGNYGYTF
>14|NA|NA|TRBJ2-7|TRBV7-9
TGTGCCAGCAGCGCGACCACTTTAAGATCCGAGCAGTACTTC
CASSATTLRSEQYF
>13|NA|NA|TRBJ1-6|TRBV19
TGTGCCAGTAATCAGGGGAACAATTCACCCCTCCACTTT
CASNQGNNSPLHF
>16|once|NA|TRBJ2-7|TRBV11-1
TGTGCCAGCAGCCTGCGTGGGGCCCCGGGGGTCTACGAGCAGTACTTC
CASSLRGAPGVYEQYF
>14|NA|NA|TRBJ1-2|TRBV27
TGTGCCAGCAGTTTCGATCGACAGCAGGCTGGCTACACCTTC
CASSFDRQQAGYTF
>13|NA|NA|TRBJ2-7|TRBV6-5
TGTGCCAGCAGTTACTCCCGAAACTACGAGCAGTACTTC
CASSYSRNYEQYF
>16|NA|TRBD2|TRBJ2-5|TRBV27
TGTGCCAGCAGTTTGGCTAGCGGGAGGGCCGGTGAGACCCAGTACTTC
CASSLASGRAGETQYF
>16|NA|NA|TRBJ2-3|TRBV7-2
TGTGCCAGCAGCTTTTCGGCAGCGTTGAGCACAGATACGCAGTATTTT
CASSFSAALSTDTQYF
>14|NA|NA|TRBJ1-3|TRBV6-5
TGTGCCAGCAGTCCCGGAGGAAGGGGAAACACCATATATTTT
CASSPGGRGNTIYF
>15|NA|NA|TRBJ2-3|TRBV7-2
TGTGCCAGCAGCTTAGGAGGGTCGGGCACAGATACGCAGTATTTT
CASSLGGSGTDTQYF
>15|NA|TRBD1|TRBJ1-2|TRBV19
TGTGCCAGTAGTATTCGACAGGGGGCCGGGGTTGGCTACACCTTC
CASSIRQGAGVGYTF
>16|NA|NA|TRBJ1-2|TRBV19
TGTGCCAGTAGTATATCGAGTGGACGGTACTCCTATGGCTACACCTTC
CASSISSGRYSYGYTF
>13|once|NA|TRBJ2-7|TRBV4-3
TGCGCCAGCAGCCAAGGGGTGGGGTACGAGCAGTACTTC
CASSQGVGYEQYF
>18|few|NA|TRBJ2-7|TRBV21-1
TGTGCCAGCAGCAAAGGGAAAGGAGGGGAAGGAGGGGCCTACGAGCAGTACTTC
CASSKGKGGEGGAYEQYF
>17|NA|TRBD1|TRBJ1-1|TRBV18
TGTGCCAGCTCACCACCCCTGAGTGTTACAGGGGGAACTGAAGCTTTCTTT
CASSPPLSVTGGTEAFF
>17|NA|NA|TRBJ1-5|TRBV6-1
TGTGCCAGCAGTGAAGATGTCAGGGGAAGGAGCAATCAGCCCCAGCATTTT
CASSEDVRGRSNQPQHF
>15|NA|NA|TRBJ1-6|TRBV7-2
TGTGCCAGCAGCAAGGGACACGGCCTTAATTCACCCCTCCACTTT
CASSKGHGLNSPLHF
>15|NA|NA|TRBJ1-5|TRBV27
TGTGCCAGCAGACAGGGCAGGGCTAGCAATCAGCCCCAGCATTTT
CASRQGRASNQPQHF
>16|NA|NA|TRBJ2-5|TRBV7-2
TGTGCCAGCAGTCGGCAAACAGGGTTTATGGGGGAGACCCAGTACTTC
CASSRQTGFMGETQYF
>14|NA|TRBD1|TRBJ1-4|TRBV18
TGTGCCAGCTCACCGGGGACAGCTAATGAAAAACTGTTTTTT
CASSPGTANEKLFF
>12|NA|NA|TRBJ2-7|TRBV5-8
TGTGCCAGCATTGAGTTGGGACACGAGCAGTACTTC
CASIELGHEQYF
>14|NA|TRBD1|TRBJ1-1|TRBV14
TGTGCCAGCAGCCCATGGGACAGAGAACTAGAAGCTTTCTTT
CASSPWDRELEAFF
>13|NA|NA|TRBJ1-6|TRBV14
TGTGCCAGCAGCCAAGCGGTCTACTCACCCCTCCACTTT
CASSQAVYSPLHF
>13|NA|TRBD1|TRBJ1-6|TRBV7-2
TGTGCCAGCAGCTCGACAGGGTATTCACCCCTCCACTTT
CASSSTGYSPLHF
>14|once|TRBD1|TRBJ1-2|TRBV28
TGTGCCAGCAGTCCCCCGGACAGGGTGAATGGCTACACCTTC
CASSPPDRVNGYTF
>15|NA|NA|TRBJ1-5|TRBV2
TGTGCCAGCAGGCTTGGGCTTCAGGGTTCGCAGCCCCAGCATTTT
CASRLGLQGSQPQHF
>11|NA|NA|TRBJ2-7|TRBV6-4
TGTGCCAGCCCCGCCGGAGACGAGCAGTACTTC
CASPAGDEQYF
>19|NA|NA|TRBJ1-5|TRBV2
TGTGCCAGCAGTGAAGGCCCAAAAGTATTCCGCGGCAGCAATCAGCCCCAGCATTTT
CASSEGPKVFRGSNQPQHF
>13|NA|NA|TRBJ2-1|TRBV6-1
TGTGCCAGCAGTGAAGCCTTACATAGGAAGCAGTTCTTC
CASSEALHRKQFF
>13|NA|TRBD1|TRBJ1-2|TRBV19
TGTGCCAGTAGTACGGGACAGCTCTATGGCTACACCTTC
CASSTGQLYGYTF
>15|NA|NA|TRBJ1-3|TRBV3-1/TRBV3-2
TGTGCCAGCAGCCACGCAACCCCCTCTGGAAACACCATATATTTT
CASSHATPSGNTIYF